Each of the 9 T cell receptor beta chains below was sequenced from the same sample in a study of shared clonotypes between healthy human individuals. Here immunoSEQ multiplex PCR was the method, and the copy in TCRdb shows in-frame clones only, minus some. This sample has 800,000 or so clones, with around 96% found just once. Naive CD8 cells lacked CD45RO and underwent positive selection for CCR7, leaving out terminally differentiated effector memory CD45RA+ cells. What was sequenced was naive CD8+ T cells sorted from blood. Receptors were obtained from a man aged 30 to 39 in good health.

This chain joins TRBV6-1 and TRBJ2-3, with TRBD2 matching over 8 bases. The CDR3 runs 15 residues. The germline gives CDR1 MNHNS, CDR2 SASEGT. The trim removed 4 bases at V and 3 bases at J, leaving 6 bases unmatched. DNA for the CDR3: TGTGCCAGCAGTGCCCCACCGGGGGGGACAGATACGCAGTATTTT. The encoded protein is CASSAPPGGTDTQYF.

The gene calls are TRBV7-9 and TRBJ2-7; TRBD2 agrees at 8 bases. CDR3 length equals 15 residues. Germline V gene sequence: CDR1 SEHNR, CDR2 FQNEAQ (reference sequence). The junction had 9 bases not matched to a gene; V was cut back by 4 bases and J by 4 bases. The CDR3 sequence is CASSSDLAGPYEQYF. CDR3 bases: TGTGCCAGCAGCTCCGATTTAGCGGGGCCTTACGAGCAGTACTTC.

This rearrangement joins TRBV6-5 to TRBJ2-7; D is unclear. This CDR3 region has 14 residues. Trimming left V 2 bases short and J 2 bases short, with 10 bases between. The germline V gene has CDR1 MNHEY and CDR2 SVGAGI. For the CDR3, the DNA is TGTGCCAGCAGTTACGCCCAGAATCCCTACGAGCAGTACTTC. This gives the protein CASSYAQNPYEQYF.

The rearrangement links TRBV27 to TRBJ1-5; 9 nucleotides align to TRBD1. The CDR3 length is 14 residues. Germline assignment: CDR1 MNHEY and CDR2 SMNVEV (reference sequence). V lost 5 bases and J lost 9; bases outside the gene matches: 8. CDR3 sequence: CASSLTGGLGPQHF. CDR3 DNA sequence: TGTGCCAGCAGTCTGACAGGGGGGCTTGGGCCCCAGCATTTT.

The rearrangement joins TRBV15 to TRBJ2-1, with a possible D match to TRBD1 (6 bases). The CDR3 consists of 12 residues. Trimming removed 9 bases at V and 0 bases at J, with 6 bases between. From germline, CDR1 is LNHNV and CDR2 YYDKDF (reference sequence). The CDR3 protein is CATTGSYNEQFF. DNA for the CDR3: TGTGCCACGACAGGCTCCTACAATGAGCAGTTCTTC.

The sample holds one count of this clone. The chain is built from TRBV9 and TRBJ2-7; the match to TRBD1 covers 11 bases. V was clipped by 4 bases and J by 7 bases; unmatched bases: 10. The CDR3 is 15 residues long. From germline, CDR1 is SGDLS and CDR2 YYNGEE. In nucleotides, the CDR3 is TGTGCCAGCAGCTACGGGACAGGGGGATCCTTGGAGCAGTACTTC. This codes for CASSYGTGGSLEQYF.

The chain combines TRBV15 with TRBJ1-1; D is possibly TRBD1 (5 bases). Trimming left V 1 base short and J 1 base short, with 13 bases between. The CDR3 extends over 16 amino acids. The germline V gene encodes CDR1 LNHNV and CDR2 YYDKDF (reference sequence). As DNA, the CDR3 is TGTGCCACCAGCAGAGTAACATTCGGGGGGAACACTGAAGCTTTCTTT. Amino acid sequence: CATSRVTFGGNTEAFF.

The chain uses TRBV25-1 and TRBJ2-7; no firm D call. Between the trimmed V and J ends, which lost 2 bases and 5 bases, there was a span of 13 bases. The CDR3 extends over 14 amino acids. Germline CDR1 reads MGHDK; CDR2 reads SYGVNS. Here the CDR3 DNA reads TGTGCCAGCAGTGAAACGGGTCAGGTCGACGAGCAGTACTTC. This translates into CASSETGQVDEQYF.

This sequence joins TRBV29-1 and TRBJ2-1; TRBD2 might be the D (5 bases). The V and J ends lost 3 bases and 2 bases respectively, with 8 bases between them. The germline V gene encodes CDR1 SQVTM and CDR2 ANQGSEA. CDR3 size: 13 residues. CDR3 DNA sequence: TGCAGCGTTGAGACGGGGACCTACAATGAGCAGTTCTTC. Translating it yields CSVETGTYNEQFF.